These 10 T cell receptor beta chains were sequenced from one sample in a study of cytomegalovirus exposure and HLA in healthy donors (dated by TCRdb to 2015 to 2018). The method behind the library was the immunoSEQ multiplex PCR assay. The multiplex PCR relied on a mix of 60 forward primers for TCR Vbeta segments and 13 reverse primers for TCR Jbeta segments. TCRdb took over this immuneACCESS table, retaining in-frame rearrangements with V and J assigned. Such tables are incomplete; in checked studies, under half of the missing clones stem from an unresolved V gene, and the remainder is unexplained. The sample table records approximately 150,000 clones; about three quarters of these occur just once. Jointly, the top ten make up roughly a tenth of the sample. Sequencing used PBMCs. All receptors derive from a man aged 30 to 39 in good health and CMV-seropositive.

The chain has TRBV5-6 and TRBJ1-1; D not certain. The V gene lost 4 bases and the J gene lost 0 bases, with 7 bases spanning the gap. Germline assignment: CDR1 SGHDT and CDR2 YYEEEE. The CDR3 is 13 amino acids. CDR3 sequence (DNA): TGTGCCAGCAGCCCGTCTATGAACACTGAAGCTTTCTTT. It codes for CASSPSMNTEAFF.

The chain uses TRBV11-3 and TRBJ2-1, with TRBD2 matching over 7 bases. V shed 5 bases and J 4 bases; nucleotides not matched to a gene: 8. This CDR3 comprises 15 residues. Germline CDR1 SGHNT, CDR2 YENEEA. In nucleotides, the CDR3 is TGTGCCAGCAGCCCGGCTAGCGGAGTATACAATGAGCAGTTCTTC. This translates into CASSPASGVYNEQFF.

The chain uses TRBV19 and TRBJ2-5, with D unresolved. With 6 bases removed from V and 2 bases from J, the gap between germline ends came to 7 bases. Germline loops: CDR1 LNHDA, CDR2 SQIVND (reference sequence). There are 12 residues in the CDR3. The CDR3 reads CASSNRQETQYF. Here the CDR3 DNA reads TGTGCCAGTAGCAACAGACAAGAGACCCAGTACTTC.

J is TRBJ2-1 and V is TRBV20-1; D perhaps matches TRBD2 (5 bases). There are 10 residues in the CDR3. The ends were cut back, 5 bases at V and 10 bases at J, with 9 bases in the middle. Germline V CDR1 and CDR2: DFQATT, SNEGSKA (reference sequence). The CDR3 protein is CSAGLVEQFF. The CDR3 coding sequence is TGCAGTGCTGGACTGGTCGAGCAGTTCTTC.

V is TRBV6-1 and J is TRBJ2-7; 10 nucleotides align to TRBD2. After removal of 4 bases from V and 0 bases from J, the junction contained 6 bases not matched to a gene. Germline V CDR1 and CDR2: MNHNS, SASEGT. CDR3 length: 16 residues. The CDR3 is CASSGFSGRSSYEQYF. CDR3 sequence (DNA): TGTGCCAGCAGTGGGTTTAGCGGGAGGTCCTCCTACGAGCAGTACTTC.

The V and J genes are TRBV6-5 and TRBJ2-1; 13 positions match TRBD2. The CDR3 is 15 amino acids. With 7 bases clipped from V and 7 bases from J, the junction kept 7 bases outside the gene matches. Germline-derived CDR1 and CDR2 are MNHEY and SVGAGI. CDR3 in DNA: TGTGCCAGCAAGGCGGTGACTAGCGGGAGGAATGAGCAGTTCTTC. Protein: CASKAVTSGRNEQFF.

This clone was counted between two and nine times. The chain couples TRBV2 to TRBJ1-5; 9 bases line up with TRBD1. The CDR3 loop spans 16 amino acids. Germline assignment: CDR1 SNHLY and CDR2 FYNNEI. Losses at the gene ends were 6 bases for V and 1 base for J; bases not matched to a gene: 7. CDR3 in amino acids: CASRGPGTGSNQPQHF. CDR3 nucleotides: TGTGCCAGCAGAGGTCCCGGGACAGGGAGCAATCAGCCCCAGCATTTT.

The V gene is TRBV30, the J gene TRBJ2-1, with a tentative D call TRBD2 (5 bases). The CDR3 has 16 amino acids. The V end lost 4 bases, the J end lost 0 bases, and 16 bases lay between the germline ends. Germline V gene data show CDR1 as GTSNPN and CDR2 as SVGIG (reference sequence). CDR3 protein: CAWIGGGESSYNEQFF. In DNA form, the CDR3 reads TGTGCCTGGATCGGAGGCGGAGAAAGCTCCTACAATGAGCAGTTCTTC.

The CDR3 here is CASSPGTGKNYGYTF. CDR3 in DNA: TGTGCCAGCAGCCCAGGGACAGGGAAGAACTATGGCTACACCTTC. The V call is TRBV5-6, the J call TRBJ1-2, with TRBD1 matching 9 bases. The CDR3 spans 15 residues. Germline V CDR1 and CDR2: SGHDT, YYEEEE. V was pared by 4 bases and J by 2 bases, with 6 bases of the junction left unmatched.

The rearrangement links TRBV7-9 to TRBJ1-1; D unresolved. V shed 6 bases and J shed 0 bases, with 11 bases lying between them. Per the germline V gene, CDR1 is SEHNR and CDR2 is FQNEAQ (reference sequence). CDR3 length: 14 residues. The CDR3 coding sequence is TGTGCCAGCAGACTGACACTGGTGAACACTGAAGCTTTCTTT. This translates into CASRLTLVNTEAFF.